These T cell receptor beta chains were read from a single sample in a study of human CD8 memory T cell subsets. TCRdb reprocessed the 5' RACE reads, keeping one entry per CDR3 protein, no DNA. Its table records around 4,300 distinct CDR3 sequences. What was sequenced was CD8+ effector memory T cells (TEM) sorted from PBMCs. Receptors were obtained from a human donor in good health. CDR3s include the opening cysteine and the closing phenylalanine or tryptophan. The size entry is marked missing in some rows and otherwise reads once, few, many or a size class.

clone_size j_call v_call cdr3_aa
medium-sized TRBJ1-5 TRBV9 CASSVGQTDQPQHF
medium-sized TRBJ1-1 TRBV27 CASSYAGATEAFF
- TRBJ1-5 TRBV6-1 CASSEESGSGQPQHF
medium-sized TRBJ2-1 TRBV4-2 CASSQPREGNEQFF
- TRBJ1-1 TRBV7-2 CASGTAILNTEAFF
- TRBJ1-2 TRBV2 CASIEPTGWSATF
- TRBJ1-1 TRBV20-1 CSAPVESVNTEAFF
- TRBJ1-6 TRBV20-1 CSASPSSYNSPLHF
medium-sized TRBJ2-1 TRBV7-9 CASSLTSSYNEQFF
- TRBJ2-7 TRBV20-1 CSASRDRYSEQYF
- TRBJ1-4 TRBV21-1 CASSKDRGLEKLFF